Here is one TCR beta chain with its context. The data were taken from a study of sequential checkpoint blockade in melanoma. Treatment of the sample: randomized to nivolumab then ipilimumab (arm A) or the reverse (arm B). CDR1 MGHRA and CDR2 YSYEKL come from the germline V gene. The CDR3 loop spans 13 amino acids. V lost 3 bases to trimming and J lost 1 base, with 7 bases between them. The data were produced by immunoSEQ multiplex PCR, yet TCRdb's version contains in-frame clones alone and is incomplete. The data hold under 45,000 clones, with approximately 84% observed a single time. The sequencing used CD8+ T cells sorted from blood (inferred from file names), collected from a patient given nivolumab and ipilimumab in sequence. The TCR was taken from a human donor with melanoma. The chain carries TRBV4-1 and TRBJ2-7, with a tentative D call TRBD2 (6 bases). In DNA form, the CDR3 reads TGCGCCAGCAGCCATGGAGGGTCCTACGAGCAGTACTTC. Protein product: CASSHGGSYEQYF.